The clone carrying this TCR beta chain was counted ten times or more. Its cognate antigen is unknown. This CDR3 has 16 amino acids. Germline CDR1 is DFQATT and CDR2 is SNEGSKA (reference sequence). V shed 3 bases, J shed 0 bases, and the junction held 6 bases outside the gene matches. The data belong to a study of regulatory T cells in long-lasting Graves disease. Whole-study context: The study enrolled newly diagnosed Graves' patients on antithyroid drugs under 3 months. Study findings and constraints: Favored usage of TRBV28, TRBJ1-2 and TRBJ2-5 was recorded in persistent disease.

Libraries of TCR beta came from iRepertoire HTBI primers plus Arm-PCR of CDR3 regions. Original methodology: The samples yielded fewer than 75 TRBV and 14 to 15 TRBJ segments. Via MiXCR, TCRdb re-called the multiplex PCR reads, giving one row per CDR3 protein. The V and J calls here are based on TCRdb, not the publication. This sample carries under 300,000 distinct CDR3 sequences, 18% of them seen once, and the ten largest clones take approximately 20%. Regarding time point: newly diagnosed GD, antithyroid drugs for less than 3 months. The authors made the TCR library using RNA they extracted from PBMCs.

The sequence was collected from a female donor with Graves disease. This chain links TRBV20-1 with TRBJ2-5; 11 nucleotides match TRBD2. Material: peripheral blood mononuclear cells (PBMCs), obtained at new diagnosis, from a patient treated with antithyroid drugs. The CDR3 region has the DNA TGCAGTGCTAGGACCCTACTAGCGGGAGACCAAGAGACCCAGTACTTC. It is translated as CSARTLLAGDQETQYF.